This TCR beta chain stems from a study of naive and memory T cell subsets. The CDR3 contains 16 residues. Germline-derived CDR1 and CDR2 are ENHRY and SYGVKD. V lost 4 bases to trimming and J lost 1 base, with 17 bases between them. The beta constant-region primer was an equimolar mix of two oligonucleotides covering TRBC1 and TRBC2. Nested alpha and beta constant-region primers with the SP2 primer drove four PCR rounds on ligated cDNA. MiXCR, run by TCRdb on the UMI-ligation and nested PCR reads, gives a single entry per CDR3 protein. This table holds around 160,000 distinct CDR3 sequences, over 15% found once.

This chain links TRBV10-3 with TRBJ2-7, with D possibly being TRBD2 (6 bases). The receptor's source is a human donor in good health. Specimen: naive CD4+ T cells from blood. CDR3 DNA sequence: TGTGCCATCAGTGGGGGGATTGGCGGGAATTCCTACGAGCAGTACTTC. This codes for CAISGGIGGNSYEQYF.